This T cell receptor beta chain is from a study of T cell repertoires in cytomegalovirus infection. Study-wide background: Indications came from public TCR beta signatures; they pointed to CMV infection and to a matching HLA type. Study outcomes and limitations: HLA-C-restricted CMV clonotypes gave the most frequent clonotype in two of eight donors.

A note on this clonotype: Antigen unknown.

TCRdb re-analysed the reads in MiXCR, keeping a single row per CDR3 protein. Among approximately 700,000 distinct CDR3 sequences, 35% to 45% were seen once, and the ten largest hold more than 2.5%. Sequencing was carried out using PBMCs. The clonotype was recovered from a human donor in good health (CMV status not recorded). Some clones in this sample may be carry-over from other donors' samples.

In DNA, the CDR3 is TGTGCGAGCGTCGTGGTCAAAGAGACCCAGTACTTC. As protein: CASVVVKETQYF. This chain connects TRBV28 to TRBJ2-5; D not resolved. Germline assignment: CDR1 MDHEN and CDR2 SYDVKM. There are 12 residues in the CDR3.